A single sample is the source of the 21 T cell receptor beta chains below, sequenced in a study of Graves' ophthalmopathy and Graves' hyperthyroidism. Investigators amplified TCR beta CDR3 regions from RNA transcripts. HTBI-primed RT-PCR formed the first round, and a multiplex PCR formed the second. TCRdb reprocessed the multiplex PCR reads with MiXCR, giving one entry per CDR3 protein. Seen here are 300,000 to 500,000 distinct CDR3 sequences, 15% observed once, and the top ten hold roughly 7%. What was sequenced was peripheral blood. The source is a woman aged 18-29 years with stable Graves' hyperthyroidism.

This rearrangement joins TRBV14 to TRBJ2-2, with 7 nucleotides matching TRBD1. This CDR3 is 16 amino acids long. Trimming removed 6 bases from V and 7 bases from J; junction bases left unmatched: 14. Germline assignment: CDR1 SGHDN and CDR2 FVKESK. The DNA for the CDR3 is TGTGCCAGCAGTCTAGAGGGGGCCTTTCTTGGCGGGGAGCTGTTTTTT. Protein sequence: CASSLEGAFLGGELFF.

CDR3 nucleotides: TGTGCCAGCAGCTTCACAGGGGGCTACGAGCAGTACTTC. Translation gives CASSFTGGYEQYF. The chain uses TRBV11-3 and TRBJ2-7, with 8 positions matching TRBD1. This CDR3 region has 13 residues. Germline CDR1 is SGHNT and CDR2 is YENEEA. Trimming at V came to 3 bases and at J to 3 bases, leaving 1 base not matched to a gene. Drawing the rest from reference TRBV11-3 and TRBJ2-7, the complete variable domain is EAGVVQSPRYKIIEKKQPVAFWCNPISGHNTLYWYLQNLGQGPELLIRYENEEAVDDSQLPKDRFSAERLKGVDSTLKIQPAELGDSAVYLCASSFTGGYEQYFGPGTRLTVT.

The table lists this clonotype with many counts. The J gene is TRBJ1-5, the V gene TRBV6-5; TRBD1 might be the D (6 bases). V gave up 0 bases and J gave up 1 base, with 10 bases separating them. The CDR3 covers 16 residues. CDR1 and CDR2 (germline): MNHEY, SVGAGI. CDR3 sequence (DNA): TGTGCCAGCAGTTACTCCCAGGGGATGAGCAATCAGCCCCAGCATTTT. Protein sequence: CASSYSQGMSNQPQHF.

This chain connects TRBV7-8 to TRBJ1-1; D is undetermined. The CDR3 is made up of 15 amino acids. V was trimmed by 5 bases and J by 4 bases, leaving 17 bases between them. The V gene's germline CDR1 is SGHVS and CDR2 FQNEAQ. The CDR3 reads CASSPERAEGTEAFF. In DNA, the CDR3 is TGTGCCAGCAGCCCGGAAAGGGCGGAGGGCACTGAAGCTTTCTTT.

The sample holds many counts of this clonotype. The V gene is TRBV11-1, the J gene TRBJ2-7, with D perhaps TRBD1 or TRBD2 (5 bases each). The germline V gene has CDR1 SGHAT and CDR2 FQDESV (reference sequence). Deletions cut 2 bases from V and 3 bases from J, with 14 bases between. The CDR3 covers 15 residues. As DNA, the CDR3 is TGTGCCAGCAGCTTATTTGCAGGGAGTAACTACGAGCAGTACTTC. It translates to CASSLFAGSNYEQYF.

This clonotype was detected ten times or more. The chain links TRBV20-1 to TRBJ1-1; D possibly corresponds to TRBD1 (6 bases). This CDR3 has 12 residues. In germline, CDR1 is DFQATT, CDR2 SNEGSKA (reference sequence). V lost 6 bases and J lost 2, with 10 bases in between. The CDR3 here is CSARTDNTEAFF. The CDR3 nucleotides are TGCAGTGCCAGGACAGACAACACTGAAGCTTTCTTT.

The table lists this clonotype with a few counts. V and J are TRBV7-2 and TRBJ1-1; D perhaps matches TRBD1 (5 bases). Deletions cut 0 bases from V and 1 base from J, with 9 bases between. Germline lookup yields CDR1 SGHTA and CDR2 FQGNSA. CDR3 length: 15 amino acids. CDR3 amino acids: CASSLAGTTNTEAFF. As DNA, the CDR3 is TGTGCCAGCAGCTTAGCAGGGACGACGAACACTGAAGCTTTCTTT.

This clonotype appeared many times. The gene calls are TRBV6-1 and TRBJ2-4; the D gene is possibly TRBD2 (5 bases). The CDR3 totals 13 residues. The germline V gene encodes CDR1 MNHNS and CDR2 SASEGT. The V and J ends lost 5 bases and 7 bases respectively, with 12 bases between them. In DNA form, the CDR3 reads TGTGCCAGCAGTACGACGGCGGGTAACATTCAGTACTTC. Amino acid sequence: CASSTTAGNIQYF.

This clonotype was counted at least ten times. This chain links TRBV20-1 with TRBJ2-5; D unclear. Trimming left V 5 bases short and J 5 bases short, with 6 bases between. The germline CDR1 and CDR2 sequences are DFQATT and SNEGSKA (reference sequence). CDR3 length: 10 residues. CDR3 sequence reads: CSAAPETQYF. CDR3 DNA sequence: TGCAGTGCTGCCCCTGAGACCCAGTACTTC.

As concerns this clonotype: A junction end diverges from the germline sequence, so it may reflect a read error. The rearrangement uses TRBV20-1 and TRBJ2-7; a weak D match, TRBD2 (7 bases). The CDR3 runs to 15 residues. Germline loops: CDR1 DFQATT, CDR2 SNEGSKA (reference sequence). The CDR3 DNA is TGCAATGCTAATGTCCGCGGGGGCGGATACTACGAGCAGTACTTC. This gives the protein CNANVRGGGYYEQYF.

This clonotype showed up many times. The J gene is TRBJ1-2, the V gene TRBV15; D is unclear. Germline CDR1 is LNHNV and CDR2 is YYDKDF (reference sequence). The CDR3 runs to 15 residues. The ends were cut back, 0 bases at V and 0 bases at J, with 8 bases in the middle. This CDR3 is CATSRDRTSNYGYTF. In DNA form, the CDR3 reads TGTGCCACCAGCAGAGACAGGACCTCTAACTATGGCTACACCTTC.

In the case of this clonotype: A junction boundary mismatches the germline segment, possibly from a read error. V gene TRBV20-1 combines with J gene TRBJ2-2, with 10 bases that match TRBD1. CDR3 length: 15 residues. Germline V gene sequence: CDR1 DFQATT, CDR2 SNEGSKA (reference sequence). This CDR3 is CSAMDRGRNTVELFF. The CDR3 DNA reads as TGCAGTGCTATGGACAGGGGGAGGAACACCGTGGAGCTGTTTTTT.

There are a few counts of this clonotype. V is TRBV7-3 and J is TRBJ1-6; 8 bases fit TRBD1. The V gene's germline CDR1 is SGHTA and CDR2 FQGTGA. The V gene end was trimmed by 2 bases and the J gene end by 9 bases; junction bases not matched to a gene: 9. CDR3 size: 16 residues. The CDR3 DNA reads TGTGCCAGCAGCTTATCCGGGACAGGCCTAACTTCACCCCTCCACTTT. Protein product: CASSLSGTGLTSPLHF.

This clonotype was counted many times. One end of the junction fails to match germline, which may point to a read error. The chain employs TRBV29-1 and TRBJ2-5, with D uncertain. CDR1 and CDR2 from the germline V gene are SQVTM and ANQGSEA. The CDR3 covers 14 residues. The CDR3 bases are TGCAGCGTTGAAGATTTCCAGATCCAAGAGACCCAATACTTC. It is translated as CSVEDFQIQETQYF.

The V gene is TRBV2, the J gene TRBJ1-1, with 8 bases that match TRBD1. Looked up from germline, CDR1 is SNHLY and CDR2 is FYNNEI. V shed 4 bases, J shed 1 base, and the junction held 14 bases outside the gene matches. The CDR3 runs 18 residues. CDR3 sequence (DNA): TGTGCCAGCAGTGTTCCGGACAGGGTTCGTTTAGGGAACACTGAAGCTTTCTTT. Translated, it gives CASSVPDRVRLGNTEAFF. Complete variable domain (other parts from reference TRBV2 and TRBJ1-1): EPEVTQTPSHQVTQMGQEVILRCVPISNHLYFYWYRQILGQKVEFLVSFYNNEISEKSEIFDDQFSVERPDGSNFTLKIRSTKLEDSAMYFCASSVPDRVRLGNTEAFFGQGTRLTVV.

In its sample, this clonotype was seen many times. The chain couples TRBV15 to TRBJ2-4; TRBD1 is a possible D gene (6 bases). Trimming cost V 5 bases and J 7 bases, with 21 bases left between them. Germline CDR1 and CDR2: LNHNV and YYDKDF (reference sequence). The CDR3 is 16 residues long. The chain's CDR3 is CATSATGMVSSNIQYF. The CDR3, as DNA: TGTGCCACCAGCGCGACAGGAATGGTATCCTCGAACATTCAGTACTTC.

At least ten counts were recorded for this clonotype. This rearrangement joins TRBV5-1 to TRBJ1-2; tentatively, D is TRBD1 (5 bases). Trimming cost V 4 bases and J 4 bases, with 11 bases left between them. Germline CDR1 is SGHRS and CDR2 is YFSETQ. The CDR3 spans 13 residues. The CDR3 reads CASSLRVGYGYTF. For the CDR3, the DNA is TGCGCCAGCAGCCTCAGGGTGGGCTATGGCTACACCTTC. Complete variable domain (other parts from reference TRBV5-1 and TRBJ1-2): KAGVTQTPRYLIKTRGQQVTLSCSPISGHRSVSWYQQTPGQGLQFLFEYFSETQRNKGNFPGRFSGRQFSNSRSEMNVSTLELGDSALYLCASSLRVGYGYTFGSGTRLTVV.

Ten or more counts support this clonotype. This sequence joins TRBV7-3 and TRBJ1-3; D is uncertain. CDR1 is SGHTA, CDR2 FQGTGA, per germline. V shed 1 base and J shed 3 bases, with 22 bases lying between them. The CDR3 extends over 19 amino acids. CDR3 residues: CASSLRVVQSKGSGNTIYF. The CDR3 nucleotides are TGTGCCAGCAGCTTAAGGGTCGTGCAGTCAAAAGGGAGTGGAAACACCATATATTTT.

The table lists this clonotype with many counts. The chain couples TRBV12-5 to TRBJ1-1, with D tentatively TRBD1 (5 bases). From germline, CDR1 is LGHNT and CDR2 FRNRAP. The CDR3 sequence is 15 residues long. Trimming pared 6 bases from V and 0 bases from J, leaving 14 bases between. The CDR3 sequence is CASGHPRGLNTEAFF. The CDR3, as DNA: TGTGCTAGTGGCCACCCCCGGGGCTTGAACACTGAAGCTTTCTTT.

This clonotype was found a few times. The chain recombines TRBV6-1 with TRBJ1-4, with no clear D. The germline CDR1 and CDR2 sequences are MNHNS and SASEGT. There are 13 residues in the CDR3. V lost 5 bases and J 0 bases, leaving 4 bases between the germline ends. CDR3 coding DNA: TGTGCCAGCAGTCCAGCAACTAATGAAAAACTGTTTTTT. Translation gives CASSPATNEKLFF.

This sequence joins TRBV24-1 and TRBJ2-7; D may be TRBD1 (6 bases). The V gene lost 3 bases and the J gene lost 2 bases, with 13 bases spanning the gap. CDR1 is KGHDR and CDR2 is SFDVKD in the germline V gene. The CDR3 is 15 residues long. The CDR3 sequence is CATSDVLGATYEQYF. DNA for the CDR3: TGTGCCACCAGTGATGTGCTGGGGGCTACCTACGAGCAGTACTTC.